This TCR beta chain was profiled in a study of blood T cell repertoires in COVID-19. Turning to the study itself: Acute and convalescent COVID-19 specimens originated in the United States, Italy and Spain. PBMCs, B-cell-depleted T cells, or T cells provided the cDNA or gDNA that made up the material.

Per the original data handling: Cell counts per sample came from amplifying reference gene primers. Produced via immunoSEQ multiplex PCR; TCRdb's table is partial and in-frame only. D and trimming were read from the DNA, whereas the V and J calls and clone size are those reported in that table. The sample has about 100,000 clones, approximately 90% seen once. The CDR3 loop spans 18 amino acids. Looked up from germline, CDR1 is SGHTA and CDR2 is FQGNSA. The J segment lost 7 bases and the V segment lost 0 bases, leaving 11 bases of the junction unmatched. This chain links TRBV7-2 with TRBJ1-6, with 8 positions matching TRBD1. Material for sequencing was peripheral blood. The receptor comes from a man aged 50-60 years with active COVID-19. CDR3 loop: CASSLARQGASGNSPLHF. The CDR3 DNA sequence: TGTGCCAGCAGCTTAGCCCGCCAGGGGGCGTCGGGGAATTCACCCCTCCACTTT.